This T cell receptor beta chain was captured by sequencing in a study of cytomegalovirus exposure and HLA in healthy donors (dated by TCRdb to the late 2010s). For the wider study: An earlier analysis of roughly 500 of the donors reported over 250 Gb of sequence data and 90 million to 120 million unique TCR beta sequences obtained from approximately 180 million T cells. An early release that covered roughly 600 HLA-typed donors contained around 330 gigabases of sequencing data and approximately 85 million unique TCR sequences. The genetic ancestry cluster associated with self-reported Caucasian donors included roughly 84% of the 300 to 450 genotyped donors. The aim of the study was to test whether cataloging public T cell receptors could identify signatures of past pathogen exposure. The study used immunosequencing to profile the T cell repertoires of 666 subjects and linked those repertoires to cytomegalovirus serostatus. Along with the approximately 600-subject first cohort, a separate validation cohort of more than 90 different subjects was used. High-throughput TCR immunosequencing, statistical association of individual TCRs with disease status, and machine learning were combined to predict cytomegalovirus infection status. To study patterns of TCR occurrence, a later analysis re-analyzed previously published TCR beta repertoires from more than 550 donors and added high-resolution HLA genotyping. Rather than using new phenotypic data, the later analysis identified candidate immune exposures from TCR beta sequences and from how often those sequences occurred across donors. An earlier analysis of approximately 640 of the donors applied high-throughput TCR beta sequencing to assess whether each TCR beta V gene segment acted as functional or pseudogenic. Donor age, sex, ethnicity and CMV serostatus were collected together with the repertoire data. In a later genetic analysis, genome-wide SNP genotypes for about three fifths of the roughly 670 donors were used, and that subset was treated as a discovery cohort. All discovery cohort repertoires had been generated using a single sequencing platform. Both class I and class II loci were covered by HLA typing, at four-digit resolution. The number of donors typed differed by locus, with roughly 620-640 for A, B, C, DRB1 and DQB1, 522 for DQA1, over 600 for DPA1, and approximately 470 for DPB1. Roughly five DR-DQ haplotypes were treated as single units for association and clustering because of strong linkage in the cohort. Among over 350 genotyped donors of the cohort, an average of about 240,000 unique TCR beta nucleotide sequences were sequenced per donor, roughly 18% of them non-productive.

Library method: the immunoSEQ multiplex PCR assay. The multiplex PCR relied on a mix of 60 forward primers for TCR Vbeta segments and 13 reverse primers for TCR Jbeta segments. A multiplex PCR assay on genomic DNA amplified the CDR3 region of rearranged TCR beta genes. Amplified TCR beta libraries were sequenced as 87-base-pair reads on the Illumina HiSeq System. Per the source publication's procedure: Across the roughly 670 repertoires, a later analysis counted 78 million or so unique TCR beta chains, approximately 10 million of which were shared by at least two donors. Raw reads were error-corrected and collapsed into unique sequences with a nearest-neighbor algorithm that merged closely related sequences to remove PCR and sequencing errors. CDR3 sequences were aligned to IMGT reference sequences to assign V, D and J gene segments. Each retained sequence needed at least a six-nucleotide match to both a V gene segment and a J gene segment. Rearrangements were called productive when the CDR3 lacked stop codons and stayed in frame with V and J; all others were non-productive. CDR3 was defined according to IMGT convention as the region running from the second conserved V-encoded cysteine to the conserved J-encoded phenylalanine. The earlier analysis of 550 to 650 of the donors excluded any sequence lacking an unambiguous match to a single V gene segment. An earlier analysis of several hundred of the donors classified V segments as functional when productive rearrangements were above 56.7% and as segregating when the standard deviation between donors was above 5%. To diagnose cytomegalovirus status from the catalog of TCR beta chain sequences, a statistical classification framework was built. V and J gene assignment, in a later analysis, came from comparing TCR nucleotide sequences with IMGT/GENE-DB human TR gene sequences. The TCRdist pipeline was used in a later analysis to assign CDR3 sequences and most-parsimonious VDJ recombination scenarios. In a later analysis, each TCR beta chain was defined by its CDR3 amino acid sequence together with its V-gene family, and reads without a unique V-gene family were excluded. To address suspected cross-contamination and a sequencing artifact, a later analysis removed some 620 highly shared, low-generation-probability nucleotide sequences. In a later analysis, a clonal expansion index for each public chain was calculated from normalized within-repertoire ranks of inferred template counts. A later analysis computed generation probabilities with a VDJ recombination model fitted to out-of-frame rearrangements, and checked the results against IGoR. Hypergeometric tests were used in a later analysis to score TCR-TCR, TCR-HLA and TCR-CMV co-occurrence, with a repertoire-size bias correction applied to the TCR pairs. In a later analysis, false discovery rates were estimated by permuting HLA or CMV assignments 20 times. In a later analysis, co-occurring TCRs were grouped with DBSCAN, and TCRdist sequence similarity was added when clustering was performed within HLA-allele-positive subsets. Co-occurrence clustering excluded repertoires with fewer than 30,000 or more than 120,000 public chains, plus five with anomalous nucleotide sharing. TCRdb limited this immuneACCESS table to in-frame rearrangements with V and J called. A share of clones is missing; checked studies link under half to unresolved V genes, and the rest is unexplained. V and J calls and clone size are those listed in that table; D and trimming were worked out from the DNA. This sample is represented by some 170,000 clones; roughly 81% of them were singletons. Roughly 5% of the sample comes from the top ten.

General study outcomes and caveats: A further reported finding was that TCR beta sequences accurately predicted the HLA-A and HLA-B alleles for most subjects in the first cohort. The classifier was reported to diagnose cytomegalovirus status with high specificity and sensitivity in both the original cohort and the validation cohort. CMV serostatus was the only immune exposure information available for the cohort. Sequencing depth was assumed to be roughly uniform across donors in the presence/absence analyses, though that assumption may not hold. Because HLA typing was missing for some donors at each locus, association tests included only the typed subset. A later analysis found that most CMV-associated TCR beta chains appeared HLA-restricted, with HLA associations seemingly driven largely by CMV exposure. Because counts were too low, roughly 18 rarely observed V segments, including chromosome 9 orphons, were left out of the earlier analysis of over 550 of the donors. An association between a missense DCLRE1C variant and V-gene and J-gene trimming of TCR beta chains was found in a later genetic analysis and replicated in an independent cohort. It was suggested by the authors that the approach could potentially be generalized to other disease states and immunological phenotypes. A few of the identified cytomegalovirus-associated TCR beta chains were confirmed in vitro to be specific for cytomegalovirus antigens. A group of highly shared sequence variants was considered likely to be a technical artifact of the sequencing pipeline. When HLA alleles, especially DR and DQ, strongly co-occurred, TCR associations were difficult to assign to individual alleles. The 87-base-pair reads could not distinguish some IMGT-functional V segments, including TRBV6-2 and TRBV6-3, so those segments were excluded. Compared with equally common non-associated chains, HLA-associated TCR beta chains in a later analysis were more clonally expanded and had lower generation probabilities. A later analysis reported that several top co-occurrence clusters appeared linked to parvovirus B19, influenza, CMV and Epstein-Barr virus. Most TCR sequences were seen in very few donors, while some public TCRs were found in many individuals. Linkage disequilibrium might explain the correlated functional status among segregating V segments, but an unknown experimental factor could not be excluded. In the study, 150 to 200 TCR beta chains were listed as associated with cytomegalovirus. In an earlier analysis of about 550 of the donors, most TCR beta V segments were observed in productive rearrangements about 90% or about 30% of the time, broadly matching IMGT annotations. The cohort was sequenced for TCR beta chains only, and without alpha or paired-chain data the features that could be detected were limited. At a false discovery rate of 0.05, a later analysis linked 16,951 TCR beta sequences to specific HLA alleles. In a later analysis, TCR association rates were found to vary across HLA loci, with the most associated TCRs seen for DRB1 alleles and the fewest for HLA-C alleles. Compared with the approximately 670-donor mean, donors in an Asian-associated ancestry cluster had fewer N-insertions in productive TCRs, according to a later genetic analysis.

The cohort was made up of roughly 670 healthy bone marrow donors. At the time of sampling, all cohort members were nominally healthy, though unrecorded immune exposures were likely present. The donor tested CMV seropositive and was one of the 289 seropositive cohort members. A peripheral blood sample was provided by each donor, and peripheral blood mononuclear cells were used for TCR beta sequencing. Genomic DNA was extracted from the blood cell samples with the Qiagen DNeasy Blood Extraction Kit. V is trimmed back by 0 bases and J by 7 bases, and the junction contains 7 bases that no gene match accounts for. Taken from cysteine to phenylalanine, the CDR3 has 15 residues. The kept DNA is CDR3 alone, 45 bases in frame from the first base. CDR1 and CDR2 are read off the germline V gene (reference sequence) as SGHNT and YYREEE. To note about this clone: Its antigen is unknown. Base qualities were left out, and no much larger clone turns up one base away.

This TCR came from a woman between 18 and 29 years old in good health and CMV-seropositive. Here the chain combines TRBV5-4 and TRBJ2-4; the central 7 bases match TRBD2. The sequencing input was PBMCs. The CDR3 reads as follows: CASSLDPGRGNIQYF. The DNA reads TGTGCCAGCAGCTTGGATCCAGGGCGGGGGAACATTCAGTACTTC.